This T cell receptor beta chain was profiled in a study of blood T cell repertoires in COVID-19. As for the study in general: Material from acute and convalescent COVID-19 was sourced from the United States, Italy and Spain. Sample material is recorded as cDNA or gDNA derived from T cells, B-cell-depleted T cells, or PBMCs.

This clone was observed once. Per the original methods: Estimated nucleated cell counts came from reference gene primer amplification. Profiled with immunoSEQ multiplex PCR; TCRdb holds only in-frame clones, not every one. Clone size and V and J calls were adopted from that table, with D and trimming inferred from the DNA. The table shows roughly 120,000 clones, with 85% to 90% occurring only once. Germline V gene lookup returns CDR1 KGHSH and CDR2 LQKENI. With V trimmed by 2 bases and J by 3 bases, 8 bases remained unmatched. The CDR3 consists of 16 residues. The rearrangement uses TRBV18 and TRBJ2-7, with TRBD1 identical over 9 bases. Material for sequencing was peripheral blood. The origin of this receptor is a woman aged 45-59 years with acute or convalescent COVID-19. This chain's CDR3 is CASSPVGGQGNYEQYF. CDR3 bases: TGTGCCAGCTCACCAGTTGGGGGACAGGGTAACTACGAGCAGTACTTC.